This T cell receptor beta chain derives from a study of T-cell reconstitution after alpha-beta-depleted transplantation in children. This CDR3 contains 18 residues. Germline V gene data show CDR1 as MNHNS and CDR2 as SASEGT. Trimming took off 5 bases at V and 3 bases at J, with 23 bases between the two ends. This clonotype was observed many times. Preparation of the TCRbeta library involved a method that used unique molecular identifiers. MiXCR, run by TCRdb on the PCR reads, gives a single entry per CDR3 protein. This sample has over 85,000 distinct CDR3 sequences, with about 5.6% found just once. The rearrangement links TRBV6-1 to TRBJ2-1; no clear D. This receptor was identified in a female patient under 10 years old who had a stem cell transplant for Fanconi anemia, so the T cells may come from the graft donor. The sequenced sample was PBMCs, mostly from graft donor cells, obtained 60 days after TCRalphabeta/CD19-depleted stem cell transplant. The CDR3 loop is CASSLWTYDGSYYNEQFF. The CDR3 DNA reads as TGTGCCAGCAGTCTCTGGACCTACGACGGTTCATACTACAATGAGCAGTTCTTC.